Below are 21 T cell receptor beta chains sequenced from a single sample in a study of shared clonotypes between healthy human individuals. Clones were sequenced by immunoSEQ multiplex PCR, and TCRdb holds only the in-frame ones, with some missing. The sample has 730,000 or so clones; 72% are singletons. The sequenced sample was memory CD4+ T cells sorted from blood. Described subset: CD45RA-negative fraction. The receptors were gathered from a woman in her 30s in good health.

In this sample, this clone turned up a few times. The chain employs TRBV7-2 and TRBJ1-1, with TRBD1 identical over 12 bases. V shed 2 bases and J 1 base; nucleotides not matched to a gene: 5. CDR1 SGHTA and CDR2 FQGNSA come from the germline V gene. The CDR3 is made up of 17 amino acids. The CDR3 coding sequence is TGTGCCAGCAGCTTAAGGGGACAGGGGGCTCGGAACACTGAAGCTTTCTTT. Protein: CASSLRGQGARNTEAFF.

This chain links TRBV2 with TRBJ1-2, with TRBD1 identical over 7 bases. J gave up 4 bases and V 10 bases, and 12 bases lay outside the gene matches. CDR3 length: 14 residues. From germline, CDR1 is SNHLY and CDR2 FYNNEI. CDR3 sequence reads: CATRAGTESYGYTF. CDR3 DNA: TGTGCCACCAGAGCCGGGACAGAGTCCTATGGCTACACCTTC.

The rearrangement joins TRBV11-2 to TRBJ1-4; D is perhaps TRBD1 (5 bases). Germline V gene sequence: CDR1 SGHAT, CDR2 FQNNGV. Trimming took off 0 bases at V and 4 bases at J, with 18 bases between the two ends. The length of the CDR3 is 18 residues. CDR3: CASSLDARAGRYNEKLFF. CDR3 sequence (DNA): TGTGCCAGCAGCTTAGATGCAAGGGCAGGGCGGTATAATGAAAAACTGTTTTTT.

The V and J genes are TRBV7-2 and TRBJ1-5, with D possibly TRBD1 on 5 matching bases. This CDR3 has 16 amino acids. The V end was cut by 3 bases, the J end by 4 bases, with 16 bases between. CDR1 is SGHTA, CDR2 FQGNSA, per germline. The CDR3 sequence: CASSFYGTGKNQPQHF. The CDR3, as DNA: TGTGCCAGCAGCTTTTACGGAACAGGTAAAAATCAGCCCCAGCATTTT.

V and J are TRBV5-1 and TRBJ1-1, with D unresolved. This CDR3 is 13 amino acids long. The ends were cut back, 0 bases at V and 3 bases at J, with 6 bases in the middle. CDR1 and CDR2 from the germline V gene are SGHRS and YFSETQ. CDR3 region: CASSLGEYTEAFF. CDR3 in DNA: TGCGCCAGCAGCTTGGGAGAGTACACTGAAGCTTTCTTT.

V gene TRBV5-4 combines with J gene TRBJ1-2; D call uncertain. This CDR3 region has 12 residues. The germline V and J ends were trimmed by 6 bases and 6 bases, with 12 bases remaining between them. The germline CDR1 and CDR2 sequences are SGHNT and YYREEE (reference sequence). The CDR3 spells CASTTLQDGYTF. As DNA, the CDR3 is TGTGCCAGCACTACACTGCAGGATGGCTACACCTTC.

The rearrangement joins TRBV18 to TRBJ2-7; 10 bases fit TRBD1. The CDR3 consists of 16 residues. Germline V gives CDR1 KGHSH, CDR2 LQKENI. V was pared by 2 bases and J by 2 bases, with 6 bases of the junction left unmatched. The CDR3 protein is CASSPFGTGDTYEQYF. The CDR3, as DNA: TGTGCCAGCTCACCATTTGGGACAGGGGATACCTACGAGCAGTACTTC.

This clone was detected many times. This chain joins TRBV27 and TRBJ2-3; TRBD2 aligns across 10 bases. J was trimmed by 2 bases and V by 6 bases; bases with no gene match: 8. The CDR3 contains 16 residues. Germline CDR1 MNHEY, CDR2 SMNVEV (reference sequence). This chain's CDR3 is CASRFRLAGATDTQYF. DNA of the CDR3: TGTGCCAGCAGATTCAGACTAGCGGGTGCCACAGATACGCAGTATTTT.

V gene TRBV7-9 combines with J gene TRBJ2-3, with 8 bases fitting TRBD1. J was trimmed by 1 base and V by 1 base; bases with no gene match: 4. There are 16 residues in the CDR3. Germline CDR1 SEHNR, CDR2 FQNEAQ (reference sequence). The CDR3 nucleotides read TGTGCCAGCAGCTTAGACCCGGGACAGGGCACAGATACGCAGTATTTT. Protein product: CASSLDPGQGTDTQYF.

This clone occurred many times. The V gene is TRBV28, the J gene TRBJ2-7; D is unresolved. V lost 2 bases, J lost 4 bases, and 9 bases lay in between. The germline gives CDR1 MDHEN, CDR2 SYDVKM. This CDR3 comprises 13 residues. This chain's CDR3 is CASSLGRFYEQYF. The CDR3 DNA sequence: TGTGCCAGCAGTTTAGGACGATTTTACGAGCAGTACTTC.

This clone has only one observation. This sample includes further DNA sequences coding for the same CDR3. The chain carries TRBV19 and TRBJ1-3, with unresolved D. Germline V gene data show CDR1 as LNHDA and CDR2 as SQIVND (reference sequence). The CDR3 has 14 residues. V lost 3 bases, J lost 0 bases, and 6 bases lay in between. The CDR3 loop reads CASSMTDSGNTIYF. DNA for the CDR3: TGTGCCAGTAGTATGACTGACTCTGGAAACACCATATATTTT. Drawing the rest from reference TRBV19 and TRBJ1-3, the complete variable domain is DGGITQSPKYLFRKEGQNVTLSCEQNLNHDAMYWYRQDPGQGLRLIYYSQIVNDFQKGDIAEGYSVSREKKESFPLTVTSAQKNPTAFYLCASSMTDSGNTIYFGEGSWLTVV.

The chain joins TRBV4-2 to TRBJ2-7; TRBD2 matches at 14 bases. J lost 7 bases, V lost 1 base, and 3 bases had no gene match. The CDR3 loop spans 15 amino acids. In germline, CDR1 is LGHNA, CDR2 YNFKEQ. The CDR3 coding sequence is TGTGCCAGCAGCCAAGCGACTAGCGGGAGGGGGGAGCAGTACTTC. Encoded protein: CASSQATSGRGEQYF.

The CDR3 DNA follows: TGTGCCAGCAACCCCCGGGCCTCGGGGTTGACCGGGGAGCTGTTTTTT. It encodes CASNPRASGLTGELFF. The V gene is TRBV5-6, the J gene TRBJ2-2; a weak D match, TRBD2 (5 bases). The CDR3 spans 16 residues. The germline V gene has CDR1 SGHDT and CDR2 YYEEEE. The V and J ends lost 6 bases and 5 bases respectively, with 20 bases between them.

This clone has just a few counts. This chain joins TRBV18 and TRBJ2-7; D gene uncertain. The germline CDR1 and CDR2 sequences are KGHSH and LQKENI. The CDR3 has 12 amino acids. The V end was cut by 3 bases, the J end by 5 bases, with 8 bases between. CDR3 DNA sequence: TGTGCCAGCTCACCGAACAGAAACGAGCAGTACTTC. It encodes CASSPNRNEQYF.

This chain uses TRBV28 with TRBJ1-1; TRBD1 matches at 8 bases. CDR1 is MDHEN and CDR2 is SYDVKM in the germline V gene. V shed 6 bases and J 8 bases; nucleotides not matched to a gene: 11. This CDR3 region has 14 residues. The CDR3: CASSSTGVRREAFF. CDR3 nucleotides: TGTGCCAGCAGCTCGACAGGGGTCAGGAGGGAAGCTTTCTTT.

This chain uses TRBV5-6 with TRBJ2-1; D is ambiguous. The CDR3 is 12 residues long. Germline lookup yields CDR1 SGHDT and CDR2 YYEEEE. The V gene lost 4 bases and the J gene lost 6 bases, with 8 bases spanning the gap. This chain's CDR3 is CASSDISNEQFF. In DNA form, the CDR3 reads TGTGCCAGCAGCGACATTAGCAATGAGCAGTTCTTC.

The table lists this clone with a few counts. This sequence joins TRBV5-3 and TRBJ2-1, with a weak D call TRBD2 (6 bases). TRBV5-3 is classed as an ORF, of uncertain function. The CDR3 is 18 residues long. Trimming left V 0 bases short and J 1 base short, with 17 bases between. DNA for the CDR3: TGTGCCAGAAGCTTGGTCGTGGGAGGTCCCCTTTCCTACAATGAGCAGTTCTTC. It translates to CARSLVVGGPLSYNEQFF.

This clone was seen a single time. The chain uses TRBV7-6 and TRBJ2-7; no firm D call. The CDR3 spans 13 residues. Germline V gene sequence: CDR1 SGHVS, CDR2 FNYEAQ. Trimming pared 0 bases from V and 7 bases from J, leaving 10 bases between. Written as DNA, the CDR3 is TGTGCCAGCAGCTTAGCCGGCTTCCAGGAGCAGTACTTC. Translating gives CASSLAGFQEQYF. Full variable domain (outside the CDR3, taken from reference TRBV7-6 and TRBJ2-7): GAGVSQSPRYKVTKRGQDVALRCDPISGHVSLYWYRQALGQGPEFLTYFNYEAQQDKSGLPNDRFSAERPEGSISTLTIQRTEQRDSAMYRCASSLAGFQEQYFGPGTRLTVT.

The CDR3 protein is CASSLANTIYF. In DNA, the CDR3 is TGTGCCAGCAGCTTAGCCAACACCATATATTTT. This rearrangement joins TRBV7-2 to TRBJ1-3; D not resolved. Looked up from germline, CDR1 is SGHTA and CDR2 is FQGNSA. This CDR3 contains 11 residues. The V and J ends lost 0 bases and 7 bases respectively, with 1 base between them.

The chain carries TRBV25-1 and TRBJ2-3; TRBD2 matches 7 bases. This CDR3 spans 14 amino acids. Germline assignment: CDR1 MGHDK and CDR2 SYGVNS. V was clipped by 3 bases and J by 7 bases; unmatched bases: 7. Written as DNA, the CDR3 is TGTGCCAGCAGTGACGGGAGGAATGTGTATACGCAGTATTTT. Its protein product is CASSDGRNVYTQYF. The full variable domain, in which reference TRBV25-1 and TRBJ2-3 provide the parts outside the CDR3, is EADIYQTPRYLVIGTGKKITLECSQTMGHDKMYWYQQDPGMELHLIHYSYGVNSTEKGDLSSESTVSRIRTEHFPLTLESARPSHTSQYLCASSDGRNVYTQYFGPGTRLTVL.

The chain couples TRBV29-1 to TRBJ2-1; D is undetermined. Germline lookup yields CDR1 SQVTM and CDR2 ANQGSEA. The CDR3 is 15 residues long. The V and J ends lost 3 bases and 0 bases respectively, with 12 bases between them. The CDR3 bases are TGCAGCGTTGAGGATCGGGTCCGCTCCTACAATGAGCAGTTCTTC. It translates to CSVEDRVRSYNEQFF.